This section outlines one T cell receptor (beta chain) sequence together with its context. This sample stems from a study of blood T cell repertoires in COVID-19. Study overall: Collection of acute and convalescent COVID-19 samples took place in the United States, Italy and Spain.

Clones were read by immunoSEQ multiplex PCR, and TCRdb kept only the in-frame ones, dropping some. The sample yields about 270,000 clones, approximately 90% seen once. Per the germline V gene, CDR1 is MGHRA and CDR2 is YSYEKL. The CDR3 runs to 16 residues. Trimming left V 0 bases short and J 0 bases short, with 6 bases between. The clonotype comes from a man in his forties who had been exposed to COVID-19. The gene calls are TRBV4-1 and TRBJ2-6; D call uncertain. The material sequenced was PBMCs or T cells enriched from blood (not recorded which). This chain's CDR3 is CASSQDRDSGANVLTF. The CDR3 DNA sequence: TGCGCCAGCAGCCAAGATAGAGACTCTGGGGCCAACGTCCTGACTTTC.